The 4 T cell receptor beta chains reported below all come from one sample, sequenced in a study of technical replicates of blood from several donors. Produced via immunoSEQ multiplex PCR; TCRdb's table is partial and in-frame only. The sample contains tens of thousands of clones, approximately 95% of which appear only once. The specimen sequenced was T cells isolated from PBMCs. The receptor source for this set is a human donor in good health.

The chain links TRBV7-2 to TRBJ2-1; 8 bases are a match to TRBD2. This CDR3 is 17 amino acids long. Germline CDR1 reads SGHTA; CDR2 reads FQGNSA. V was clipped by 1 base and J by 8 bases; unmatched bases: 13. The CDR3 nucleotides are TGTGCCAGCAGCTTAGTTTGGGGGGCAGCGGGAGTAGATGAGCAGTTCTTC. Its protein is CASSLVWGAAGVDEQFF.

The gene calls are TRBV6-4 and TRBJ1-1; no clear D. The length of the CDR3 is 14 residues. The germline V and J ends were trimmed by 3 bases and 4 bases, with 12 bases remaining between them. From germline, CDR1 is MRHNA and CDR2 SNTAGT. The chain's CDR3 is CASSEEAWSTEAFF. In nucleotides, the CDR3 is TGTGCCAGCAGTGAGGAGGCTTGGTCCACTGAAGCTTTCTTT.

The rearrangement joins TRBV11-1 to TRBJ2-1, with 13 nucleotides matching TRBD2. The germline gives CDR1 SGHAT, CDR2 FQDESV (reference sequence). J lost 7 bases, V lost 5 bases, and 5 bases had no gene match. The CDR3 is 15 residues long. The DNA of the CDR3 is TGTGCCAGCAGCGCCGGGGGACTAGCGGGAAATGAGCAGTTCTTC. It is translated as CASSAGGLAGNEQFF. Drawing the rest from reference TRBV11-1 and TRBJ2-1, the complete variable domain is EAEVAQSPRYKITEKSQAVAFWCDPISGHATLYWYRQILGQGPELLVQFQDESVVDDSQLPKDRFSAERLKGVDSTLKIQPAELGDSAMYLCASSAGGLAGNEQFFGPGTRLTVL.

The CDR3, as DNA: TGTGCCAGCACCTTAAGGGGGCAAAGGACTGAAGCTTTCTTT. Its protein product is CASTLRGQRTEAFF. The rearrangement links TRBV28 to TRBJ1-1; 7 bases match TRBD1. Germline CDR1 is MDHEN and CDR2 is SYDVKM. The V gene end was trimmed by 7 bases and the J gene end by 5 bases; junction bases not matched to a gene: 10. This CDR3 is built from 14 residues.